The rows below give T cell receptor beta chains drawn from one sample of a study of T cells in localized non-small cell lung cancer. Clones were sequenced by immunoSEQ multiplex PCR, and TCRdb holds only the in-frame ones, with some missing. The data hold more than 20,000 clones, with over 75% observed a single time. The source was PBMCs, collected before any cancer treatment. All receptors come from a woman aged 40-69 years with stage II squamous cell lung carcinoma. CDR3s include the opening cysteine and the closing phenylalanine or tryptophan. A D gene is named only where the DNA matches it firmly. Clone size is not always given. Where it is, it says once, few, many or a class for expanded clones.

NA,TRBJ2-1,NA,TRBV29-1,CSVKSQGGVEQFF,TGCAGCGTTAAAAGTCAAGGGGGGGTTGAGCAGTTCTTC
NA,TRBJ1-5,NA,TRBV28,CASSLPRDNQPQHF,TGTGCCAGCAGTTTACCCCGGGATAATCAGCCCCAGCATTTT
NA,TRBJ2-3,NA,TRBV7-8,CASNPPARDTQYF,TGTGCCAGCAACCCCCCGGCGCGGGATACGCAGTATTTT
NA,TRBJ2-1,NA,TRBV18,CASSPLDRDGSRGQFF,TGTGCCAGCTCACCACTCGACCGGGACGGCTCAAGGGGGCAGTTCTTC
NA,TRBJ2-1,NA,TRBV2,CASIGLAVNEQFF,TGTGCCAGCATTGGACTCGCGGTCAATGAGCAGTTCTTC
NA,TRBJ1-3,NA,TRBV7-2,CASVRGGSSGNTIYF,TGTGCCAGTGTGCGAGGGGGATCCTCTGGAAACACCATATATTTT
NA,TRBJ2-3,NA,TRBV7-2,CASSGRGWRDGTQYF,TGTGCCAGCAGCGGGCGGGGATGGCGGGATGGTACGCAGTATTTT
NA,TRBJ1-5,few,TRBV6-1,CASSEMVQAQHF,TGTGCCAGCAGTGAGATGGTTCAGGCCCAGCATTTT
NA,TRBJ2-7,NA,TRBV4-1,CASSQIPSLGGLKNNFNYEQYF,TGCGCCAGCAGCCAAATACCGAGCCTGGGAGGCCTAAAAAATAACTTCAACTACGAGCAGTACTTC
NA,TRBJ2-1,NA,TRBV29-1,CSVELADSYTEQFF,TGCAGCGTTGAGTTGGCGGACTCCTACACTGAGCAGTTCTTC
TRBD2,TRBJ2-1,NA,TRBV4-2,CASSQEAGALFF,TGTGCCAGCAGCCAAGAGGCGGGAGCCCTATTCTTC
NA,TRBJ1-1,NA,TRBV11-2,CASSPLGGRTSAEAFF,TGTGCCAGCAGCCCCCTCGGGGGCAGGACCTCCGCTGAAGCTTTCTTT
TRBD1,TRBJ2-4,NA,TRBV6-5,CASRLSQGNIQYF,TGTGCCAGCAGACTCTCACAGGGGAACATTCAGTACTTC
TRBD2,TRBJ2-1,once,TRBV5-1,CASSLSPTSGFYNEQFF,TGCGCCAGCAGCTTATCTCCGACTAGCGGGTTTTACAATGAGCAGTTCTTC
NA,TRBJ2-7,once,TRBV20-1,CSAPSGYEQYF,TGCAGTGCTCCGTCGGGCTACGAGCAGTACTTC
TRBD1,TRBJ2-7,NA,TRBV27,CASRRSGQAYEQYF,TGTGCCAGCAGGCGGTCGGGACAGGCGTACGAGCAGTACTTC
TRBD1,TRBJ1-1,NA,TRBV5-1,CASSRTGTNTEAFF,TGCGCCAGCAGCCGGACAGGGACCAACACTGAAGCTTTCTTT
TRBD2,TRBJ2-1,NA,TRBV29-1,CSVEGAGAIIGEQFF,TGCAGCGTTGAAGGGGCGGGAGCAATAATCGGTGAGCAGTTCTTC
TRBD1,TRBJ1-2,once,TRBV30,CAWSRWTGGDGYTF,TGTGCCTGGAGCCGATGGACAGGGGGGGATGGCTACACCTTC
TRBD2,TRBJ2-5,NA,TRBV9,CASSVAPGGGLGETQYF,TGTGCCAGCAGCGTAGCCCCTGGGGGAGGACTAGGGGAGACCCAGTACTTC
NA,TRBJ2-5,NA,TRBV5-1,CASSSGQGGKAETQYF,TGCGCCAGCAGCTCCGGACAGGGAGGGAAGGCAGAGACCCAGTACTTC
NA,TRBJ2-1,NA,TRBV7-2,CASSYDSGVYNEQFF,TGTGCCAGCAGCTACGACAGCGGAGTTTACAATGAGCAGTTCTTC
NA,TRBJ1-5,NA,TRBV4-1,CASSQDGDQPQHF,TGCGCCAGCAGCCAAGATGGGGATCAGCCCCAGCATTTT
TRBD2,TRBJ2-1,once,TRBV28,CASSLIAGGHNWEQFF,TGTGCCAGCAGTCTAATAGCGGGAGGTCATAATTGGGAGCAGTTCTTC
NA,TRBJ1-1,NA,TRBV5-1,CASSLPGNTEAFF,TGCGCCAGCAGCTTGCCAGGGAACACTGAAGCTTTCTTT
NA,TRBJ2-1,NA,TRBV7-2,CASSLGAGGFNEQFF,TGTGCCAGCAGCTTAGGTGCCGGCGGGTTCAATGAGCAGTTCTTC
NA,TRBJ1-2,NA,TRBV7-2,CASSLGTAYGYTF,TGTGCCAGCAGCTTAGGAACGGCCTATGGCTACACCTTC